This T cell receptor (beta chain) stems from a study of response to subunit inactivated influenza vaccine. General study points: Authors suggested each seasonal flu vaccination may recruit only limited numbers of new T cells.

Germline CDR1 reads SGHDT; CDR2 reads YYEEEE. The CDR3 contains 12 residues. Trimming took 2 bases from V and 4 from J, leaving 6 bases between them. In TCRdb, the RT-PCR reads were re-called with MiXCR into one record per CDR3 protein. The profile shows about 780,000 distinct CDR3 sequences, 15% to 20% of them singletons. Notes on this clonotype: Antigen: not known.

V gene TRBV5-6 combines with J gene TRBJ2-5; D remains ambiguous. The receptor's source is a middle-aged man who received an inactivated influenza vaccine. This material consisted of PBMCs from blood, taken around 5 days after vaccination. The CDR3 region is CASSFRTETQYF. The CDR3 DNA sequence: TGTGCCAGCAGCTTCAGAACAGAGACCCAGTACTTC.